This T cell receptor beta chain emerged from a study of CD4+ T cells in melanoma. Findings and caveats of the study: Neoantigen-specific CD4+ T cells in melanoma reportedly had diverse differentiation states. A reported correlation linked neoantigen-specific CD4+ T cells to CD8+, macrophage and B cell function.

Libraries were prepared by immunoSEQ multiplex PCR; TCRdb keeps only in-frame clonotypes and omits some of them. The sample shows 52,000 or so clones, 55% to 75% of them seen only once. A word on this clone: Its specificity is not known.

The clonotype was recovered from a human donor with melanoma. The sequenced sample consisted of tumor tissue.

The CDR3 bases are TGTGCCAGCAGCTTGATACCTTATAGCAATCAGCCCCAGCATTTT. The encoded protein is CASSLIPYSNQPQHF. The chain couples TRBV5-5 to TRBJ1-5; D gene unclear. This CDR3 has 15 amino acids. CDR1 is SGHKS, CDR2 YYEKEE, per germline (reference sequence). V was shortened by 1 base and J by 0 bases, with 8 bases between the two germline ends.